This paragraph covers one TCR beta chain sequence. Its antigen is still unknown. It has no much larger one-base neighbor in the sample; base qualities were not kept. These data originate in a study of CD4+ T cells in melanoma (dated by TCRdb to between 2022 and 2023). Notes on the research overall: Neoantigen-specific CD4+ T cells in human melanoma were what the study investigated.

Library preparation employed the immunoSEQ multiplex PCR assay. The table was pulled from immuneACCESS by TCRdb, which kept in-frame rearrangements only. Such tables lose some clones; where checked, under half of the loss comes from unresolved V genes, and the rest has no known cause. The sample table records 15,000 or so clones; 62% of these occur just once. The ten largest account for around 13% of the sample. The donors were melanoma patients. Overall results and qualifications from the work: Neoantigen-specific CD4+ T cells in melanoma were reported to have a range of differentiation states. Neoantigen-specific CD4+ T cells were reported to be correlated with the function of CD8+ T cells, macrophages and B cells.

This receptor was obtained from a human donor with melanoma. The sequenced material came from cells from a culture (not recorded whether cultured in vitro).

The CDR3 in this case is CASSQDRPTGNTIYF. Here is the DNA: TGCGCCAGCAGCCAAGATCGACCAACTGGAAACACCATATATTTT. Recombination linked TRBV4-1 to TRBJ1-3; the D gene remains uncertain. V is shortened by 0 bases, J by 2 bases, and the region joining them spans 8 bases. Based on the germline V gene, the CDR1 and CDR2 sequences are MGHRA and YSYEKL. The CDR3, from cysteine to phenylalanine, totals 15 residues. Here the CDR3 DNA is all that survives: 45 bases in frame from base 1.